This is a list of T cell receptor beta chains from one sample in a study of coeliac disease. Assay used: immunoSEQ multiplex PCR; TCRdb lists only in-frame clones, some missing. The repertoire holds over 3,000 clones, with roughly 65% as singletons. Sequenced sample: lymphocytes from the gut lamina propria. The receptors here all came from a woman between 50 and 59 years old without celiac disease. Both conserved end residues are part of each CDR3. Each record gives: J gene, clone size, CDR3 length, D gene, V gene, CDR3 DNA, CDR3 protein. D genes are given only for firm matches. Only part of the rows carry a size: once, few, many, or a class if the clone is expanded.

J gene: TRBJ2-5; clone size: few; CDR3 length: 14; D gene: TRBD2; V gene: TRBV2; CDR3 DNA: TGTGCCAGCAAGTTGACTAGCGGACAAGAGACCCAGTACTTC; CDR3 protein: CASKLTSGQETQYF
J gene: TRBJ2-2; clone size: large; CDR3 length: 15; D gene: TRBD2; V gene: TRBV11-2; CDR3 DNA: TGTGCCAGCAGAAGCGGGGGGGCCTATGACGGGGAGCTGTTTTTT; CDR3 protein: CASRSGGAYDGELFF
J gene: TRBJ1-2; clone size: large; CDR3 length: 13; D gene: TRBD1; V gene: TRBV19; CDR3 DNA: TGTGCCAGCTCAAGACAGGGAGTCCATGGCTACACCTTC; CDR3 protein: CASSRQGVHGYTF
J gene: TRBJ2-7; clone size: few; CDR3 length: 14; D gene: TRBD1; V gene: TRBV5-6; CDR3 DNA: TGTGCCAGCAGCTTGACAGGGGTTGAATACGAGCAGTACTTC; CDR3 protein: CASSLTGVEYEQYF
J gene: TRBJ2-3; clone size: -; CDR3 length: 15; D gene: -; V gene: TRBV7-2; CDR3 DNA: TGTGCCAGCAGCTTAAGCGGGACATACACAGATACGCAGTATTTT; CDR3 protein: CASSLSGTYTDTQYF
J gene: TRBJ2-5; clone size: -; CDR3 length: 16; D gene: TRBD2; V gene: TRBV7-2; CDR3 DNA: TGTGCCAGCAGCCGACGGACTAGCGGGGGGGGAGAGACCCAGTACTTC; CDR3 protein: CASSRRTSGGGETQYF
J gene: TRBJ2-5; clone size: -; CDR3 length: 11; D gene: -; V gene: TRBV6-5; CDR3 DNA: TGTGCCAGCAGCCAGGGGGAGACCCAGTACTTC; CDR3 protein: CASSQGETQYF
J gene: TRBJ1-1; clone size: -; CDR3 length: 15; D gene: -; V gene: TRBV13; CDR3 DNA: TGTGCCAGCAGTCCCATGGGGGGAAGAGGAACTGAAGCTTTCTTT; CDR3 protein: CASSPMGGRGTEAFF
J gene: TRBJ1-2; clone size: -; CDR3 length: 16; D gene: TRBD1; V gene: TRBV7-8; CDR3 DNA: TGTGCCAGCAGCCTCCAGACGGGACAGGGGGCGTATGGCTACACCTTC; CDR3 protein: CASSLQTGQGAYGYTF
J gene: TRBJ2-2; clone size: -; CDR3 length: 15; D gene: TRBD1; V gene: TRBV9; CDR3 DNA: TGTGCCAGCAGACAGTCCGGGACAGACACCGGGGAGCTGTTTTTT; CDR3 protein: CASRQSGTDTGELFF
J gene: TRBJ2-3; clone size: -; CDR3 length: 15; D gene: -; V gene: TRBV30; CDR3 DNA: TGTGCCTGGAGTGGGGTCACCCTAGCAAGGAATACGCAGTATTTT; CDR3 protein: CAWSGVTLARNTQYF
J gene: TRBJ2-6; clone size: -; CDR3 length: 15; D gene: -; V gene: TRBV9; CDR3 DNA: TGTGCCAGCAGCGTGGGGGCGGCGGGGGCCAACGTCCTGACTTTC; CDR3 protein: CASSVGAAGANVLTF